This is a list of T cell receptor beta chains from one sample in a study of blood T cells in healthy people across ages. TCRdb independently ran MiXCR on the 5' RACE reads; one entry per CDR3 protein. The sample lists 1.5 million to 2 million distinct CDR3 sequences; 30% to 40% were seen once. The sequenced sample was blood. These receptors were obtained from a human donor in good health. CDR3s include the opening cysteine and the closing phenylalanine or tryptophan. A D gene is named only where the DNA matches it firmly. A clone size is listed for some rows: how often the clone was seen (once, few, many), or a class if it is expanded.

V	D	J	size	DNA	CDR3
TRBV5-1	-	TRBJ2-3	-	TGCGCCAGCAGCTTGGCCCCGGGCCTCGGAACAGATACGCAGTATTTT	CASSLAPGLGTDTQYF
TRBV7-3	-	TRBJ2-2	-	TGTGCCAGCAGCTTACTAAGACTGACGAACACCGGGGAGCTGTTTTTT	CASSLLRLTNTGELFF
TRBV9	TRBD1	TRBJ2-1	-	TGTGCCAGCAGCGTTGAGACAGGGTTTATCTACAATGAGCAGTTCTTC	CASSVETGFIYNEQFF
TRBV5-1	TRBD2	TRBJ2-3	-	TGCGCCAGCAGCCGTAGCGGGGGGCCTAGTCGAGATACGCAGTATTTT	CASSRSGGPSRDTQYF
TRBV4-2	TRBD1	TRBJ1-2	-	TGTGCCAGCAGCCAAGCTGGGAGAGCTAGGACAGGGGGTTATGGCTACACCTTC	CASSQAGRARTGGYGYTF
TRBV28	-	TRBJ2-2	-	TGTGCCAGCAGTCCCTGGGACAACTCAGGGGAGCTGTTTTTT	CASSPWDNSGELFF
TRBV7-9	TRBD1	TRBJ1-1	few	TGTGCCAGCAGCTACGACAGGGTTCGAACTGAAGCTTTCTTT	CASSYDRVRTEAFF
TRBV28	TRBD1	TRBJ2-6	-	TGTGCCAGCAGGCCTACAGGGGTTTGGGCCAACGTCCTGACTTTC	CASRPTGVWANVLTF
TRBV10-3	TRBD1	TRBJ2-1	few	TGTGCCAGTCACGACAGGGGGCCCTACAATGAGCAGTTCTTC	CASHDRGPYNEQFF
TRBV7-9	-	TRBJ2-7	-	TGTGCCAGCAGCCTAGGACAGCCGGGGACGGACGAGCAGTACTTC	CASSLGQPGTDEQYF
TRBV20-1	TRBD1	TRBJ1-5	few	TGCAGCGCTTACGACAGGGCGCGCGGGCAGCCCCAGCATTTT	CSAYDRARGQPQHF
TRBV7-9	-	TRBJ1-2	once	TGTGCCAGCAGGAACGGCGGTATTACACTCTATGGCTACACCTTC	CASRNGGITLYGYTF
TRBV7-8	TRBD1	TRBJ2-7	-	TGTGCCAGCAGCTTGGGGACAGGGAGATTTTACGAGCAGTACTTC	CASSLGTGRFYEQYF
TRBV7-2	-	TRBJ2-3	-	TGTGCCAGCAGCCCGTACAGGGTTGCGTTTTCAGATACGCAGTATTTT	CASSPYRVAFSDTQYF
TRBV6-6	TRBD2	TRBJ2-5	few	TGTGCCAGCAGTTACTCCTCCCCGCTAGCGGGGGAGGAGACCCAGTACTTC	CASSYSSPLAGEETQYF
TRBV5-6	TRBD1	TRBJ2-5	-	TGTGCCAGCAGCTTGCTTAAGGGGGCTAGGATAGAGACCCAGTACTTC	CASSLLKGARIETQYF
TRBV6-2/TRBV6-3	TRBD1	TRBJ2-3	-	TGTGCCAGCAGTCTTACAGGGGCTGATCGAGATGCGCAGTATTTT	CASSLTGADRDAQYF
TRBV20-1	-	TRBJ2-1	-	TGCAGTGCTTACGATCTAAGGAGGTCCTACAATGAGCAGTTCTTC	CSAYDLRRSYNEQFF
TRBV7-2	-	TRBJ2-3	-	TGTGCCAGCAGCTTAGGGGGGGTAGTCAATACGCAGTATTTT	CASSLGGVVNTQYF
TRBV7-2	TRBD2	TRBJ2-5	-	TGTGCCAGCAGCCCACTAGCGGTGGGAGGTGGGACCCAGTACTTC	CASSPLAVGGGTQYF
TRBV6-1	-	TRBJ2-3	-	TGTGCCAGCGAGTGGGGGGGCGCAGATACGCAGTATTTT	CASEWGGADTQYF
TRBV29-1	-	TRBJ2-4	-	TGCAGCGTTGAAGATGCCCTAACCTACGGGCAGTACTTC	CSVEDALTYGQYF
TRBV7-2	TRBD2	TRBJ2-1	-	TGTGCCAGCAGCTTAAAACCACGGGGGGGCAGCTCCTACAATGAGCAGTTCTTC	CASSLKPRGGSSYNEQFF
TRBV13	-	TRBJ2-7	-	TGTGCCAGCAGCTTTGTTGGGGGCACTATGTACGAGCAGTACTTC	CASSFVGGTMYEQYF
TRBV29-1	-	TRBJ2-1	-	TGCAGCGTTGAAGAGTGGGTTAGCGGTGTTAATGAGCAGTTCTTC	CSVEEWVSGVNEQFF
TRBV7-9	TRBD1	TRBJ1-2	-	TGTGCCAGCAGCCCATGGGACAGGCCCTATGGCTACACCTTC	CASSPWDRPYGYTF
TRBV15	-	TRBJ1-4	-	TGTGCCACCAGCCCCATGAAGACGACTAATGAAAAACTGTTTTTT	CATSPMKTTNEKLFF
TRBV5-1	TRBD1	TRBJ1-2	-	TGCGCCAGCAGCGCACAAACAGGGGGCGATGGCTACACCTTC	CASSAQTGGDGYTF
TRBV12-3/TRBV12-4	-	TRBJ1-4	few	TGTGCCAGCAGCTCCACAGCTCAGGCAACTAATGAAAAACTGTTTTTT	CASSSTAQATNEKLFF
TRBV5-1	TRBD2	TRBJ2-1	few	TGTGCCAGCAGCTTATCCGCGGGGGGATACAATGAGCAGTTCTTC	CASSLSAGGYNEQFF
TRBV29-1	-	TRBJ1-4	-	TGCAACGCTCGTGCACGATTAAATGAAAAACTGTTTTTT	CNARARLNEKLFF
TRBV4-2	-	TRBJ2-3	-	TGTGCCAGCAGCCAAGAAACGGAGGGGGGAGAGACAGATACGCAGTATTTT	CASSQETEGGETDTQYF
TRBV5-4	-	TRBJ1-4	-	TGTGCCAGCGAGATCGGCGAAAAACTGTTTTTT	CASEIGEKLFF
TRBV5-1	-	TRBJ2-1	-	TGCGCCAGCAGCTTGCTAGCTCTAGATGAGCAGTTCTTC	CASSLLALDEQFF
TRBV5-1	TRBD1	TRBJ2-5	-	TGCGCCAGCAGACGGACAGGAGTGAAAGAGACCCAGTACTTC	CASRRTGVKETQYF
TRBV12-3/TRBV12-4	-	TRBJ1-1	-	TGTGCCAGCAGCGGCTTAGCTGAAGCTTTCTTT	CASSGLAEAFF
TRBV20-1	TRBD2	TRBJ2-7	few	TGCAGTGCTAGAGCCACCCCCGGGGGGACCTACGAGCAGTACTTC	CSARATPGGTYEQYF
TRBV15	-	TRBJ1-2	-	TGTGCCACCAGCAGAGATACACAAGGCTACACCTTC	CATSRDTQGYTF
TRBV20-1	-	TRBJ2-7	-	TGCAGTGCCGGGAGCCTGCGACAGGGTGTGAGGGAGCAGTACTTC	CSAGSLRQGVREQYF
TRBV7-3	TRBD1	TRBJ1-2	many	TGTGCCAGCAGCTCCGGGACAGGGGATGGCTACACCTTC	CASSSGTGDGYTF
TRBV20-1	TRBD2	TRBJ2-1	once	TGCAGTGCAATAACCGGGACTAACTACAATGAGCAGTTCTTC	CSAITGTNYNEQFF
TRBV28	TRBD1	TRBJ1-2	-	TGTGCCAGCAGTCCGTGGACAGGGGGCCGGTCTGGCTACACCTTC	CASSPWTGGRSGYTF
TRBV29-1	-	TRBJ2-7	-	TGCGGCGTCGAGGCCACTCTTAGCGCCGAGCAGTACTTC	CGVEATLSAEQYF
TRBV27	-	TRBJ1-6	few	TGTGCCAGCAGTTTAGGTCCCGGGGTCTCCTATAATTCACCCCTCCACTTT	CASSLGPGVSYNSPLHF
TRBV12-3/TRBV12-4	TRBD1	TRBJ1-2	-	TGTGCCAGCAGCCAGACAGGGGATTACTATGGCTACACCTTC	CASSQTGDYYGYTF
TRBV6-1	-	TRBJ1-5	-	TGTGCCAGCAGAACGGGATACCACAATCAGCCCCAGCATTTT	CASRTGYHNQPQHF
TRBV7-2	-	TRBJ2-7	-	TGTGCCAGCAGCTTAGCGCGCGTTTACGAGCAGTACTTC	CASSLARVYEQYF
TRBV5-1	-	TRBJ2-3	-	TGCGCCAGCAGCTTGGTCACTAGCCACGAGTCAGATACGCAGTATTTT	CASSLVTSHESDTQYF
TRBV20-1	TRBD1	TRBJ2-7	few	TGCAGTGCTAGGGACAGGGGGCCCGAGCAGTACTTC	CSARDRGPEQYF
TRBV4-3	TRBD1	TRBJ1-2	few	TGCGCCAGCAGCCAAGCTACAGGGGGCTACTATGGCTACACCTTC	CASSQATGGYYGYTF